Listed below are T cell receptor beta chains from one sample, sequenced in a study of shared clonotypes between healthy human individuals. Generated by immunoSEQ multiplex PCR, the TCRdb table keeps only in-frame clones and is missing some. The sample includes some 2,400,000 clones, approximately 94% of them seen just once. Sequencing was done on a sample of naive CD4+ T cells sorted from blood. These receptor sequences come from a man aged 18 to 29 in good health. The CDR3 runs from the conserved cysteine through the conserved F or W. Each record gives: J gene, D gene, clone size, V gene, CDR3 length, CDR3 DNA, CDR3 protein. The D gene is left open where the match is weak. Where a row states a size, it is once, few, many or the class of an expanded clone; other rows omit it.

>TRBJ2-3|TRBD1|.|TRBV18|15
TGTGCCAGCTCACTTAAGACAGGGCCGGTAGATACGCAGTATTTT
CASSLKTGPVDTQYF
>TRBJ2-5|TRBD1|.|TRBV7-8|15
TGTGCCAGCAGCCCCGGGGACAGGGCGAGCGAGACCCAGTACTTC
CASSPGDRASETQYF
>TRBJ1-1|.|.|TRBV9|14
TGTGCCAGCAGACCTCGCACGGACTCCGGGGGAGCTTTCTTT
CASRPRTDSGGAFF
>TRBJ2-1|TRBD2|.|TRBV29-1|13
TGCAGCGTTTTAGCGGGAGGGAACAATGAGCAGTTCTTC
CSVLAGGNNEQFF
>TRBJ1-3|.|.|TRBV4-1|16
TGCGCCAGCAGCCAAGTAGGGCTACCCTCTGGAAACACCATATATTTT
CASSQVGLPSGNTIYF
>TRBJ1-2|.|.|TRBV5-4|15
TGTGCCAGCAGCTTGTATTGGGGTCCGGGCTATGGCTACACCTTC
CASSLYWGPGYGYTF
>TRBJ1-5|TRBD1|.|TRBV7-9|17
TGTGCCAGCAGCGCAAGTGGGGTGACAGGGCGCAATCAGCCCCAGCATTTT
CASSASGVTGRNQPQHF
>TRBJ2-3|.|.|TRBV5-4|16
TGTGCCAGCAGCTCCCCCGGGACTTTTAGCACAGATACGCAGTATTTT
CASSSPGTFSTDTQYF
>TRBJ2-5|TRBD1|.|TRBV15|15
TGTGCCACCAGCACCCGGACAGGGGCAACTGAGACCCAGTACTTC
CATSTRTGATETQYF
>TRBJ2-7|.|.|TRBV6-5|11
TGTGCCAGCAATCGGGGCGGGGAGCAGTACTTC
CASNRGGEQYF
>TRBJ2-1|.|few|TRBV18|15
TGTGCCAGCTCACCACCTGGAGCTGACTACAATGAGCAGTTCTTC
CASSPPGADYNEQFF
>TRBJ2-5|.|.|TRBV5-5|13
TGTGCCAGCAGTCGGCCCTCTGGAGAGGCCCAGTACTTC
CASSRPSGEAQYF
>TRBJ2-1|.|.|TRBV11-2|13
TGTGCCAGCAGCTTAGATGGCTACAATGAGCAGTTCTTC
CASSLDGYNEQFF
>TRBJ1-3|.|.|TRBV2|15
TGTGCCAGCGGGTCCGGGTCCCTCTCTGGAAACACCATATATTTT
CASGSGSLSGNTIYF
>TRBJ2-5|.|.|TRBV11-1|16
TGTGCCAGCAGCTTATCTCTTGGGGGGAGCTTGGAGACCCAGTACTTC
CASSLSLGGSLETQYF
>TRBJ1-5|.|.|TRBV30|15
TGTGCCTGGAGTGTCTCGGGGGGTCGGAATCAGCCCCAGCATTTT
CAWSVSGGRNQPQHF
>TRBJ2-3|.|.|TRBV18|13
TGTGCCAGCTTTAACAGGGTTACAGATACGCAGTATTTT
CASFNRVTDTQYF
>TRBJ2-7|.|.|TRBV5-6|14
TGTGCCAGCAGCTTGGGACAAGGGGGGTACGAGCAGTACTTC
CASSLGQGGYEQYF
>TRBJ1-2|.|.|TRBV5-1|18
TGCGCCAGCAGCTTGGCCGAGGTAAACCCTGCGACTAACTATGGCTACACCTTC
CASSLAEVNPATNYGYTF
>TRBJ2-5|.|once|TRBV21-1|17
TGTGCCAGCAGCACTCAGGGACGGGCGGGGCTCCAAGAGACCCAGTACTTC
CASSTQGRAGLQETQYF
>TRBJ1-6|TRBD1|.|TRBV5-1|15
TGCGCCAGCAGCTTAAGTCGGACAGGGGGTTCACCCCTCCACTTT
CASSLSRTGGSPLHF
>TRBJ1-5|.|once|TRBV30|15
TGTGCCTGGAGTGGAAGCCCAGGGGGCAATCAGCCCCAGCATTTT
CAWSGSPGGNQPQHF
>TRBJ2-7|TRBD2|.|TRBV29-1|16
TGCAGCGTTATGGGAAGGAAGGGCGGGGGGGCCTACGAGCAGTACTTC
CSVMGRKGGGAYEQYF
>TRBJ2-1|.|once|TRBV6-5|16
TGTGCCAGCAGTTCAACCGGGACCCAGAGTTTCAATGAGCAGTTCTTC
CASSSTGTQSFNEQFF
>TRBJ2-2|TRBD2|.|TRBV30|15
TGTGCCTGGAGGAGACTAGCGGGCAGCACCGGGGAGCTGTTTTTT
CAWRRLAGSTGELFF
>TRBJ1-3|TRBD1|.|TRBV30|14
TGTGCCTGGGGTCCAGGGGGTTCTGGAAACACCATATATTTT
CAWGPGGSGNTIYF
>TRBJ2-3|TRBD2|.|TRBV6-1|16
TGTGCCAGCAGTGAACGCAGTGGGAGGGGCACAGATACGCAGTATTTT
CASSERSGRGTDTQYF
>TRBJ2-7|TRBD2|.|TRBV7-8|14
TGTGCCAGCAGCTCGAGCGGGAGCTCCTACGAGCAGTACTTC
CASSSSGSSYEQYF
>TRBJ1-4|.|.|TRBV10-3|15
TGTGCCATCAGTGAACCGGCCTATGATAAGGAAAAACTGTTTTTT
CAISEPAYDKEKLFF
>TRBJ1-4|.|once|TRBV5-1|14
TGCGCCAGCAGCTTGGGGGCAGATAATGAAAAACTGTTTTTT
CASSLGADNEKLFF
>TRBJ2-2|TRBD2|.|TRBV5-1|17
TGCGCCAGCAGCTTTAGCGGGGGGGCCCCGAACACCGGGGAGCTGTTTTTT
CASSFSGGAPNTGELFF
>TRBJ1-4|.|.|TRBV6-6|14
TGTGCCAGCAGTTACGACAGGATTAATGAAAAACTGTTTTTT
CASSYDRINEKLFF
>TRBJ2-3|TRBD1|once|TRBV9|16
TGTGCCAGCAGCGTTGGGACAGTCCTGCCGGGGAATACGCAGTATTTT
CASSVGTVLPGNTQYF
>TRBJ2-2|TRBD2|.|TRBV9|15
TGTGCCAGCAGTAGGACTAGCGAGAACACCGGGGAGCTGTTTTTT
CASSRTSENTGELFF
>TRBJ2-3|.|.|TRBV5-4|14
TGTGCCAGCAGCCCTCGCCAGGGACCGAATACGCAGTATTTT
CASSPRQGPNTQYF
>TRBJ2-3|TRBD2|.|TRBV15|18
TGTGCCACCAGCAGAGGCCTCCTAGCGGGAGGGCAGACAGATACGCAGTATTTT
CATSRGLLAGGQTDTQYF